Only one count was recorded for the clone carrying this T cell receptor (beta chain). Its specificity is not known. This record comes from a study of cytomegalovirus exposure and HLA in healthy donors. About the study: The approximately 130 validation repertoires matched the 666 first-cohort repertoires in platform, a later analysis reported.

Study-level points and caveats: It was found in a later analysis that first-cohort TCR clusters tended to co-occur in the 90 to 150 validation repertoires.

The donors belonged to the 120-subject validation cohort, separate from the 666-subject first cohort. CDR1 and CDR2 from the germline V gene are SGHVS and FNYEAQ. This CDR3 is 15 amino acids long. With 1 base removed from V and 8 bases from J, the gap between germline ends came to 14 bases. TCRdb's table, derived via immunoSEQ multiplex PCR, lists solely in-frame clones and lacks some. The sample carries a few hundred thousand clones, almost 90% recorded once. V is TRBV7-6 and J is TRBJ1-4; D is undetermined. Sequences were obtained from PBMCs. This receptor was identified in a woman aged 18 to 35 in good health and CMV-seronegative. The CDR3 reads CASSLGEGWSEKLFF. The DNA for the CDR3 is TGTGCCAGCAGCTTAGGGGAGGGCTGGTCGGAAAAACTGTTTTTT.